This T cell receptor beta chain was found in a study of blood T cell repertoires in COVID-19. V dropped 0 bases and J dropped 11 bases, with 17 bases sitting between them. Germline assignment: CDR1 MNHEY and CDR2 SVGAGI. The CDR3 is made up of 16 amino acids. Under the authors' procedure: For nucleated cells, counts were estimated from reference gene primer amplification. Method: immunoSEQ multiplex PCR; TCRdb's copy keeps in-frame clones and lacks some. V and J calls and clone size follow that table, whereas D and trimming were derived from the DNA. Altogether roughly 300,000 clones are present, approximately 87% being singletons, with the ten largest covering about an eighth.

The receptor's source is a woman in her twenties or thirties with COVID-19, enrolled during active disease. The specimen was peripheral blood. This sequence joins TRBV6-5 and TRBJ1-6, with D perhaps matching TRBD1 (6 bases). The CDR3 protein is CASSYSQRQGSTPLHF. The CDR3, as DNA: TGTGCCAGCAGTTACTCCCAAAGGCAGGGGTCGACACCCCTCCACTTT.